This T cell receptor (beta chain) emerged from a study of T cell responses to AZD1222 COVID-19 vaccine. Using immunoSEQ multiplex PCR, the repertoire was profiled, and TCRdb retains in-frame clones only, with some absent. This sample has about 160,000 clones, with roughly 90% found just once. This specimen consisted of peripheral blood, obtained on day 0 of AZD1222 vaccination. The TCR was taken from an adult in good health.

The CDR3 region has the DNA TGTGCCAGCAGCGATGGGAATGTTAACGGGGAGCTGTTTTTT. Its protein is CASSDGNVNGELFF. This sequence joins TRBV5-4 and TRBJ2-2, with D uncertain. CDR3 length equals 14 residues. Per the germline V gene, CDR1 is SGHNT and CDR2 is YYREEE (reference sequence). V lost 4 bases to trimming and J lost 7 bases, with 14 bases between them.